This TCR beta chain was retrieved from a study of T cells after yellow fever vaccination (dated 2019 in TCRdb). Describing the broader study: The SMART-Seq v4 Ultra Low Input RNA kit was used to prepare libraries from fractions with low cell numbers. To follow T-cell clones before and after primary and booster YFV17D yellow fever vaccination, bulk TCR alpha and beta repertoires were sequenced over time. Bulk PBMC replicates and cell subsets were isolated from blood drawn at multiple timepoints before and after both primary and secondary immunization. Two healthy male donors made up the cohort, one aged 18 to 30 years and the other aged 30 to 40 years. The research as a whole found: A small fraction of clonotypes showed up in both the CD4 and CD8 compartments, probably as a result of convergent recombination. Because abundant contaminating clonotypes from the bulk population could be contained in FACS-sorted repertoires, computational filtering was required. Compared with the primary T-cell response, the secondary T-cell response was weaker but faster, peaking on day 5 rather than day 15. Most clones expanded after primary vaccination (approximately 96% of CD4 and 70% to 90% of CD8) were re-detected after the booster, suggesting that broad memory maintenance occurred. Only a couple of donors were included in the study, so the extent to which the findings can be generalized is limited.

CDR1 SGHKS and CDR2 YYEKEE are derived from the germline V gene (reference sequence). Its CDR3 holds 12 amino acids, cysteine through phenylalanine. CDR3 DNA only is kept here, 36 bases in frame from base 1. Relative to germline, V is 7 bases shorter and J is 3 bases shorter, with 11 bases between their ends. This clonotype was detected a few times. The specificity of this receptor is unknown. Base qualities are missing; no much larger clone stands one base away. These reads were obtained on an Illumina NovaSeq 6000. Synthesis of TCR cDNA relied on 5'RACE template switching, a step that introduced a universal primer site along with unique molecular identifiers. Priming for cDNA synthesis came from both the TCR alpha and TCR beta constant segments. Libraries were amplified in two PCR steps, with sample barcodes and sequencing adapters added in the second step. Sequencing of libraries was done on Illumina HiSeq 2500 (2x100 bp) or NovaSeq (2x150 bp). On the authors' methods: MIGEC was used to demultiplex reads and collapse the reads into UMI consensus sequences, and MiXCR was used for V(D)J alignment. Clonotypes responding to the vaccine were identified with edgeR on replicate PBMC samples, with the criteria of FDR below 0.01 and a log2 fold change above 5 up to day 15. Bulk clonotypes were assigned CD4 or CD8 identity according to which sequenced CD4 or CD8 repertoire held them at higher abundance. Through fastp at Q25 and MiXCR, TCRdb rebuilt clones from the public reads, retaining in-frame beta chains. Here each entry gathers all rows of one CDR3 protein and keeps the most common genes and DNA. Clone size and V and J calls follow TCRdb, not the original study. Across this sample there are 280,000 or so distinct CDR3 sequences, with roughly 8.7% seen only once. Of the sample, about 3.7% falls within the top ten clones.

The sample's treatment or condition label, decoded: live attenuated yellow fever vaccine strain. A standard Ficoll-Paque protocol was used to isolate PBMCs from peripheral blood. Dynabeads CD4 and CD8 positive selection kits were used to isolate the CD4 and CD8 T-cell fractions. TriZol was used to extract RNA from bulk PBMCs, from CD4 and CD8 fractions, and from dextramer-positive and dextramer-negative fractions. The sequence was collected from a man between 18 and 29 years old who received the YFV17D yellow fever vaccine. The sample here was CD4+ T cells sorted from PBMCs, taken 5 days after the yellow fever booster vaccination. This sequence uses TRBV5-5 and TRBJ2-7; 5 matching bases give a weak D call of TRBD2. The base sequence is TGTGCCAGCTCGAGGGTTATCTACGAGCAGTACTTC. This translates into CASSRVIYEQYF.